Presented here are 16 T cell receptor beta chains from one specimen sequenced in a study of T cell clones after liver transplantation. Method: immunoSEQ multiplex PCR; TCRdb's copy keeps in-frame clones and lacks some. The sample holds 25,000 to 35,000 clones, about 95% seen once. The sample consisted of CD8+ T cells from blood, taken 12 months after liver transplant. All receptors derive from a human patient who received a liver transplant. Among the T cells, some may be from the graft donor.

The V and J genes are TRBV7-9 and TRBJ2-1, with TRBD2 matching over 13 bases. With V trimmed by 5 bases and J by 4 bases, 8 bases remained unmatched. This CDR3 is built from 17 residues. Germline CDR1 reads SEHNR; CDR2 reads FQNEAQ (reference sequence). CDR3 sequence (DNA): TGTGCCAGCAGCCCTACCCCGGGACTAGCGGGATACAATGAGCAGTTCTTC. Residues: CASSPTPGLAGYNEQFF.

The chain employs TRBV27 and TRBJ2-7; 10 nucleotides line up with TRBD2. CDR3 length: 15 residues. CDR1 MNHEY and CDR2 SMNVEV come from the germline V gene (reference sequence). The V segment lost 3 bases and the J segment 1 base; nucleotides outside the gene matches: 3. The CDR3 loop reads CASSLVSGGSYEQYF. CDR3 sequence (DNA): TGTGCCAGCAGTTTGGTTAGCGGGGGGTCCTACGAGCAGTACTTC.

This chain links TRBV27 with TRBJ2-7; 10 bases fit TRBD2. This CDR3 is 14 amino acids long. V lost 5 bases to trimming and J lost 3 bases; unmatched junction nucleotides: 4. Germline V CDR1 and CDR2: MNHEY, SMNVEV (reference sequence). The CDR3 protein is CASSGTSEHYEQYF. CDR3 nucleotide sequence: TGTGCCAGCAGTGGGACTAGCGAGCACTACGAGCAGTACTTC.

The chain combines TRBV7-9 with TRBJ2-7; D is undetermined. The germline V gene encodes CDR1 SEHNR and CDR2 FQNEAQ (reference sequence). This CDR3 has 14 amino acids. The V and J ends lost 4 bases and 3 bases respectively, with 13 bases between them. CDR3 sequence reads: CASSSPYPNYEQYF. In nucleotides, the CDR3 is TGTGCCAGCAGCTCACCCTACCCCAACTACGAGCAGTACTTC. Together with reference TRBV7-9 and TRBJ2-7, the CDR3 gives the full variable domain: DTGVSQNPRHKITKRGQNVTFRCDPISEHNRLYWYRQTLGQGPEFLTYFQNEAQLEKSRLLSDRFSAERPKGSFSTLEIQRTEQGDSAMYLCASSSPYPNYEQYFGPGTRLTVT.

The J gene is TRBJ2-7, the V gene TRBV18; possibly TRBD2 for D (7 bases). The ends were cut back, 4 bases at V and 3 bases at J, with 28 bases in the middle. Germline loops: CDR1 KGHSH, CDR2 LQKENI. CDR3 length: 19 residues. The CDR3 region has the DNA TGTGCCAGCTCACTAGAGGGGGGTTTAACTCTAGCGGCCATCTACGAGCAGTACTTC. It translates to CASSLEGGLTLAAIYEQYF.

This clone appeared once. The chain couples TRBV9 to TRBJ2-1; 13 bases map to TRBD2. Unmatched junction bases numbered 2, after V lost 0 bases and J lost 8 bases. Germline-derived CDR1 and CDR2 are SGDLS and YYNGEE. CDR3 length: 15 residues. This CDR3 reads CASSVGTSGSHEQFF. For the CDR3, the DNA is TGTGCCAGCAGCGTAGGGACTAGCGGGAGCCATGAGCAGTTCTTC.

The chain is built from TRBV29-1 and TRBJ2-7, with 7 bases identical to TRBD1. The germline gives CDR1 SQVTM, CDR2 ANQGSEA. Trimming cost V 1 base and J 0 bases; bases outside gene matches: 12. This CDR3 has 17 amino acids. In nucleotides, the CDR3 is TGCAGCGTTGAAGGGGTAAGGGACAGTCGGAGCTCCTACGAGCAGTACTTC. As protein: CSVEGVRDSRSSYEQYF.

V is TRBV7-3 and J is TRBJ2-3; 9 nucleotides align to TRBD1. Losses at the gene ends were 1 base for V and 4 bases for J; bases not matched to a gene: 9. The CDR3 runs 17 residues. CDR1 is SGHTA and CDR2 is FQGTGA in the germline V gene. The CDR3 DNA reads as TGTGCCAGCAGCTTAAGACCCGGGACAGGGTTGCCAGATACGCAGTATTTT. Protein: CASSLRPGTGLPDTQYF.

Only one count was recorded for this clone. The chain is built from TRBV11-2 and TRBJ2-7; D is uncertain. Germline V gene sequence: CDR1 SGHAT, CDR2 FQNNGV. The germline V and J ends were trimmed by 1 base and 3 bases, with 7 bases remaining between them. The CDR3 consists of 13 residues. CDR3 loop: CASSLAPGYEQYF. For the CDR3, the DNA is TGTGCCAGCAGCTTAGCCCCCGGCTACGAGCAGTACTTC.

V usage is TRBV27 and J usage is TRBJ2-3; tentative D call: TRBD2 (5 bases). The CDR3 consists of 14 residues. With 5 bases removed from V and 6 bases from J, the gap between germline ends came to 15 bases. Germline values: CDR1 MNHEY, CDR2 SMNVEV (reference sequence). The DNA for the CDR3 is TGTGCCAGCAGTCTGTCCGCCGGGGTCGATACGCAGTATTTT. Protein: CASSLSAGVDTQYF.

The V call is TRBV9, the J call TRBJ2-7, with D possibly being TRBD2 (5 bases). Germline CDR1 reads SGDLS; CDR2 reads YYNGEE. Trimming pared 0 bases from V and 5 bases from J, leaving 15 bases between. The CDR3 loop spans 15 amino acids. The CDR3 spells CASSVGGGARNEQYF. CDR3 bases: TGTGCCAGCAGCGTAGGAGGAGGCGCGAGGAACGAGCAGTACTTC.

This chain links TRBV10-2 with TRBJ2-5; D ambiguous. Germline V CDR1 and CDR2: WSHSY, SAAADI. The CDR3 is 16 amino acids. Trimming removed 2 bases at V and 1 base at J, with 14 bases between. CDR3 protein: CASSELRRSPQETQYF. For the CDR3, the DNA is TGCGCCAGCAGTGAGCTGCGCCGGTCACCCCAAGAGACCCAGTACTTC.

CDR3 sequence: CASSLSSWGYNEQFF. The DNA of the CDR3 is TGTGCCAGCAGTTTATCTTCTTGGGGTTACAATGAGCAGTTCTTC. The chain links TRBV28 to TRBJ2-1, with D unclear. Trimming removed 1 base from V and 4 bases from J, with 11 bases in between. CDR3 length: 15 amino acids. Germline V gene sequence: CDR1 MDHEN, CDR2 SYDVKM.

This chain uses TRBV4-1 with TRBJ1-4, with a weak D call TRBD1 (5 bases). This CDR3 has 15 amino acids. V dropped 3 bases and J dropped 8 bases, with 16 bases sitting between them. CDR1 is MGHRA, CDR2 YSYEKL, per germline. The CDR3 here is CASSQDRIEGEKLFF. CDR3 nucleotide sequence: TGCGCCAGCAGCCAGGATAGAATCGAGGGGGAAAAACTGTTTTTT.

This rearrangement joins TRBV9 to TRBJ1-1; unclear D gene. V was trimmed by 5 bases and J by 1 base, leaving 15 bases between them. CDR1 and CDR2 from the germline V gene are SGDLS and YYNGEE. The CDR3 contains 15 residues. The CDR3 loop reads CASSPSLIGNTEAFF. The CDR3 nucleotides are TGTGCCAGCAGTCCTTCCTTAATTGGGAACACTGAAGCTTTCTTT.

The chain carries TRBV27 and TRBJ1-4; D uncertain. Trimming left V 4 bases short and J 3 bases short, with 15 bases between. The CDR3 totals 16 residues. Germline V gives CDR1 MNHEY, CDR2 SMNVEV (reference sequence). DNA for the CDR3: TGTGCCAGCAGTTCCGCGTACGGGCCCCCTAATGAAAAACTGTTTTTT. This gives the protein CASSSAYGPPNEKLFF.